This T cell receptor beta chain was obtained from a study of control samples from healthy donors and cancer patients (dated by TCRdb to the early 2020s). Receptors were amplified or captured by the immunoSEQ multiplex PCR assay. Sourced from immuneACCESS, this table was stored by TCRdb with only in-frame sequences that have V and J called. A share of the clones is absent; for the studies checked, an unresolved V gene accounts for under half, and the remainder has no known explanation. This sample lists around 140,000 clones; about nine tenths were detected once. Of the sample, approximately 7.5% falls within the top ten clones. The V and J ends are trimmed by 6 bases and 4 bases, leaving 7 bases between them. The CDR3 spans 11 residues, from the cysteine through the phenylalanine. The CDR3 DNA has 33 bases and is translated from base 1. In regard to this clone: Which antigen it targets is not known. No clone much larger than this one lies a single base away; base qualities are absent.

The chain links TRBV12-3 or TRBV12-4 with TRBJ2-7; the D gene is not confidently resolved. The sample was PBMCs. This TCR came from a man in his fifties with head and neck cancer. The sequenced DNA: TGTGCCAGCAGCCGGCAGTACGAGCAGTACTTC. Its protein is CASSRQYEQYF.